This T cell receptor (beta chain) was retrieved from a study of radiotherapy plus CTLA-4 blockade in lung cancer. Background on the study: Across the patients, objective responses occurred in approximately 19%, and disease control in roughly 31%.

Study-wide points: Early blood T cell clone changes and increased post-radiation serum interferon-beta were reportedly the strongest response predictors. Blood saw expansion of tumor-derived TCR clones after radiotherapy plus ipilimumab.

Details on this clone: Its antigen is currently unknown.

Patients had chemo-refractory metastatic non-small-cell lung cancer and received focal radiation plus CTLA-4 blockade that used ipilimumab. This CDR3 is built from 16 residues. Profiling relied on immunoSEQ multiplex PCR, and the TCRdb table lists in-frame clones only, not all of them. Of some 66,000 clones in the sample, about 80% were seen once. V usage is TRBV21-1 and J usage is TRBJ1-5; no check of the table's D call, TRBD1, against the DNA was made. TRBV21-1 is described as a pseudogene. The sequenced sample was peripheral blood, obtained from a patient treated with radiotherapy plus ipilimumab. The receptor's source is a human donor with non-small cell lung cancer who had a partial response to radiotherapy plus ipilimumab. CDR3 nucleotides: TGTGCCAGCAGCAGAGGGACAGATGATAGCAATCAGCCCCAGCATTTT. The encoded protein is CASSRGTDDSNQPQHF.